These T cell receptor beta chains were read from a single sample in a study of CD8 T cells in Susac syndrome. TCRdb re-derived calls from the immunoSEQ multiplex PCR reads in MiXCR, one entry per CDR3 protein. The data hold approximately 200,000 distinct CDR3 sequences, with 90% to 95% observed a single time. Sequenced sample: CD8+ T cells from PBMCs. The source of these receptors is a human donor with multiple sclerosis. The CDR3 runs from the conserved cysteine through the conserved F or W. A D gene is named only where the DNA matches it firmly. Clone size is given for some rows only: seen once, a few or many times, or a class if the clone is expanded.

v_call: TRBV6-5; clone_size: NA; d_call: NA; j_call: TRBJ1-1; cdr3_nt: TGTGCCAGCAGTTACGGTAAGGGGGGTGAAGCTTTCTTT; cdr3_aa: CASSYGKGGEAFF
v_call: TRBV5-1; clone_size: NA; d_call: TRBD1; j_call: TRBJ2-5; cdr3_nt: TGCGCCAGCAGCTTAAGGGACAGCAAAGAGACCCAGTACTTC; cdr3_aa: CASSLRDSKETQYF
v_call: TRBV9; clone_size: NA; d_call: TRBD2; j_call: TRBJ2-7; cdr3_nt: TGTGCCAGCAGCCCCGGGACTAGCGGGATCTACGAGCAGTACTTC; cdr3_aa: CASSPGTSGIYEQYF
v_call: TRBV6-5; clone_size: NA; d_call: NA; j_call: TRBJ1-6; cdr3_nt: TGTGCCAGCACCCAGGGGACCTCAGGTTCACCCCTCCACTTT; cdr3_aa: CASTQGTSGSPLHF
v_call: TRBV7-9; clone_size: NA; d_call: NA; j_call: TRBJ1-1; cdr3_nt: TGTGCCAGCAGCCTCTGGGTCAGTTGGACTGAAGCTTTCTTT; cdr3_aa: CASSLWVSWTEAFF
v_call: TRBV7-9; clone_size: NA; d_call: TRBD2; j_call: TRBJ2-7; cdr3_nt: TGTGCCAGCAGCCTCGGGACTACCCAGGCCTCCTACGAGCAGTACTTC; cdr3_aa: CASSLGTTQASYEQYF
v_call: TRBV30; clone_size: NA; d_call: NA; j_call: TRBJ2-7; cdr3_nt: TGTGCCTGGAGTGTACTAGTGGGGGCCTACGAGCAGTACTTC; cdr3_aa: CAWSVLVGAYEQYF
v_call: TRBV19; clone_size: NA; d_call: NA; j_call: TRBJ2-6; cdr3_nt: TGTGCCAGTAGGATAGCTGGGGCCAACGTCCTGACTTTC; cdr3_aa: CASRIAGANVLTF
v_call: TRBV5-4; clone_size: NA; d_call: NA; j_call: TRBJ2-1; cdr3_nt: TGTGCCAGCAGGCTGGGGATGAAAAATGAGCAGTTCTTC; cdr3_aa: CASRLGMKNEQFF
v_call: TRBV7-9; clone_size: once; d_call: NA; j_call: TRBJ1-1; cdr3_nt: TGTGCCAGCAGCTTGCCCACCCTGGGGTACACTGAAGCTTTCTTT; cdr3_aa: CASSLPTLGYTEAFF
v_call: TRBV6-5; clone_size: NA; d_call: NA; j_call: TRBJ1-2; cdr3_nt: TGTGCCAGCAGTTACCGCCCACTGGGAGCCAACTATGGCTACACCTTC; cdr3_aa: CASSYRPLGANYGYTF
v_call: TRBV12-3/TRBV12-4; clone_size: NA; d_call: TRBD2; j_call: TRBJ2-5; cdr3_nt: TGTGCCAGCAGCTCGGAATTCCCGGGACTAGCGGGACGAGAGACCCAGTACTTC; cdr3_aa: CASSSEFPGLAGRETQYF
v_call: TRBV10-3; clone_size: NA; d_call: NA; j_call: TRBJ2-5; cdr3_nt: TGTGCCATCAGTGAATCAGGGATAGGAGAGACCCAGTACTTC; cdr3_aa: CAISESGIGETQYF
v_call: TRBV9; clone_size: NA; d_call: NA; j_call: TRBJ2-5; cdr3_nt: TGTGCCAGCAGCGCGCATAGTGCACAAGAGACCCAGTACTTC; cdr3_aa: CASSAHSAQETQYF
v_call: TRBV6-1; clone_size: NA; d_call: TRBD1; j_call: TRBJ1-1; cdr3_nt: TGTGCCAGCAGTGAAAGACAGGGGCACACTGAAGCTTTCTTT; cdr3_aa: CASSERQGHTEAFF
v_call: TRBV4-1; clone_size: NA; d_call: NA; j_call: TRBJ2-5; cdr3_nt: TGCGCCAGCAGCCAATTCTCCGGGCAAGAGACCCAGTACTTC; cdr3_aa: CASSQFSGQETQYF
v_call: TRBV7-9; clone_size: once; d_call: TRBD2; j_call: TRBJ2-1; cdr3_nt: TGTGCCAGCAGCTTAGCGGGGGGGACCAACTACAATGAGCAGTTCTTC; cdr3_aa: CASSLAGGTNYNEQFF
v_call: TRBV19; clone_size: NA; d_call: TRBD2; j_call: TRBJ2-1; cdr3_nt: TGTGCCAGTAGCCCGACTAGCGGGAGGTCCGATGAGCAGTTCTTC; cdr3_aa: CASSPTSGRSDEQFF
v_call: TRBV7-2; clone_size: NA; d_call: NA; j_call: TRBJ2-5; cdr3_nt: TGTGCCAGCAGCTTAGTCCTAGATGAGGGGGAGACCCAGTACTTC; cdr3_aa: CASSLVLDEGETQYF
v_call: TRBV6-5; clone_size: NA; d_call: TRBD1; j_call: TRBJ2-7; cdr3_nt: TGTGCCAGCAGTTACTCAACCCCTGAGCAGGGGGCATCCTACGAGCAGTACTTC; cdr3_aa: CASSYSTPEQGASYEQYF
v_call: TRBV28; clone_size: NA; d_call: TRBD2; j_call: TRBJ2-1; cdr3_nt: TGTGCCAGCAGACGGGGACTAGTGAGGGATGAGCAGTTCTTC; cdr3_aa: CASRRGLVRDEQFF
v_call: TRBV5-4; clone_size: NA; d_call: NA; j_call: TRBJ2-4; cdr3_nt: TGTGCCAGCAGCCCGGGAGCTAAAGCCAAAAACATTCAGTACTTC; cdr3_aa: CASSPGAKAKNIQYF
v_call: TRBV7-9; clone_size: NA; d_call: NA; j_call: TRBJ2-1; cdr3_nt: TGTGCCAGCAGCTTAGTAGTTCCGGTCAATGAGCAGTTCTTC; cdr3_aa: CASSLVVPVNEQFF
v_call: TRBV27; clone_size: few; d_call: NA; j_call: TRBJ2-1; cdr3_nt: TGTGCCAGCAGTGTCGGGAACAATGAGCAGTTCTTC; cdr3_aa: CASSVGNNEQFF
v_call: TRBV24-1; clone_size: once; d_call: NA; j_call: TRBJ2-1; cdr3_nt: TGTGCCACCAGGTGGAGACTAGACTACAATGAGCAGTTCTTC; cdr3_aa: CATRWRLDYNEQFF
v_call: TRBV7-9; clone_size: NA; d_call: TRBD1; j_call: TRBJ1-2; cdr3_nt: TGTGCCAGCAGCGCCAGGAGGACAGGCTATAACTATGGCTACACCTTC; cdr3_aa: CASSARRTGYNYGYTF
v_call: TRBV7-2; clone_size: NA; d_call: NA; j_call: TRBJ2-7; cdr3_nt: TGTGCCAGCAGTGTTAGCTCCTACGAGCAGTACTTC; cdr3_aa: CASSVSSYEQYF
v_call: TRBV7-6; clone_size: NA; d_call: TRBD1; j_call: TRBJ2-7; cdr3_nt: TGTGCCAGCAGTGGACCCGGGACAGGATCCCTCGAGCAGTACTTC; cdr3_aa: CASSGPGTGSLEQYF
v_call: TRBV7-2; clone_size: once; d_call: NA; j_call: TRBJ2-5; cdr3_nt: TGTGCCAGCAGCCCCCGGCCCTACCGCCAAGAGACCCAGTACTTC; cdr3_aa: CASSPRPYRQETQYF
v_call: TRBV5-1; clone_size: NA; d_call: NA; j_call: TRBJ2-1; cdr3_nt: TGCGCCAGCAGCTCTGTGAATGACTATGAGCAGTTCTTC; cdr3_aa: CASSSVNDYEQFF
v_call: TRBV5-6; clone_size: NA; d_call: NA; j_call: TRBJ2-5; cdr3_nt: TGTGCCAGCAGCTTTTGGATGTTCGGGAGTCAAGAGACCCAGTACTTC; cdr3_aa: CASSFWMFGSQETQYF
v_call: TRBV7-9; clone_size: NA; d_call: NA; j_call: TRBJ2-7; cdr3_nt: TGTGCCAGCAGCTTAGCGCTAAGCGGGGGGACAACAGGGGGCGAGCAGTACTTC; cdr3_aa: CASSLALSGGTTGGEQYF
v_call: TRBV12-3/TRBV12-4; clone_size: NA; d_call: TRBD1; j_call: TRBJ2-2; cdr3_nt: TGTGCCAGCCGAGGACAGGGGGCGAACACCGGGGAGCTGTTTTTT; cdr3_aa: CASRGQGANTGELFF
v_call: TRBV7-2; clone_size: NA; d_call: NA; j_call: TRBJ2-7; cdr3_nt: TGTGCCAGCAGCTCGTTCGGGGCGGGAAAAACCTACGAGCAGTACTTC; cdr3_aa: CASSSFGAGKTYEQYF
v_call: TRBV4-1; clone_size: NA; d_call: NA; j_call: TRBJ1-4; cdr3_nt: TGCGCCAGCAGCCCGCTGGGGGAGTATGAAAAACTGTTTTTT; cdr3_aa: CASSPLGEYEKLFF
v_call: TRBV29-1; clone_size: NA; d_call: NA; j_call: TRBJ1-2; cdr3_nt: TGCAGCGTTGCCGCCGCAGGGGAAGACTATGGCTACACCTTC; cdr3_aa: CSVAAAGEDYGYTF
v_call: TRBV19; clone_size: NA; d_call: NA; j_call: TRBJ2-1; cdr3_nt: TGTGCCAGTAGTATCCGAGACCATTACAATGAGCAGTTCTTC; cdr3_aa: CASSIRDHYNEQFF